Each of the 4 T cell receptor beta chains below was sequenced from the same sample in a study of blood T cell repertoires in COVID-19. Some clones are missing from TCRdb's copy, which holds only in-frame ones; the method was immunoSEQ multiplex PCR. In the table there are about 330,000 clones, over 75% of which are singletons. The sample comprised peripheral blood. The receptors derive from a woman aged 50 to 65 with active or convalescent COVID-19.

This sequence joins TRBV5-1 and TRBJ1-1; 7 bases line up with TRBD1. Germline CDR1 SGHRS, CDR2 YFSETQ. The junction had 8 bases not matched to a gene; V was cut back by 4 bases and J by 2 bases. This CDR3 spans 15 amino acids. For the CDR3, the DNA is TGCGCCAGCAGCCTTATACAGGGGTATAACACTGAAGCTTTCTTT. Protein sequence: CASSLIQGYNTEAFF.

This rearrangement joins TRBV6-5 to TRBJ1-5; no reliable D call. CDR1 and CDR2 from the germline V gene are MNHEY and SVGAGI. Trimming stripped 6 bases from V and 0 bases from J, with 12 bases between. CDR3 length: 15 residues. CDR3 in amino acids: CASSSTYYSNQPQHF. CDR3 in DNA: TGTGCCAGCAGCTCAACCTATTATAGCAATCAGCCCCAGCATTTT.

This clone was seen a single time. The V and J genes are TRBV19 and TRBJ2-2, with D unclear. Trimming shortened V by 1 base and J by 6 bases, and 9 bases separated the two germline ends. This CDR3 region has 14 residues. Germline V gives CDR1 LNHDA, CDR2 SQIVND (reference sequence). CDR3 in amino acids: CASSIVSVSGELFF. CDR3 DNA sequence: TGTGCCAGTAGTATAGTGAGTGTCTCCGGGGAGCTGTTTTTT.

This chain connects TRBV30 to TRBJ2-2; 7 bases agree with TRBD1. Trimming took 5 bases from V and 3 from J; bases not matched to a gene: 6. Germline CDR1 is GTSNPN and CDR2 is SVGIG (reference sequence). This CDR3 spans 14 amino acids. CDR3 bases: TGTGCCTGGCAGACACAGGGGTACACCGGGGAGCTGTTTTTT. It specifies CAWQTQGYTGELFF.